The 16 T cell receptor beta chains listed next were all sequenced from one sample in a study of blood T cell repertoires in COVID-19. Sequencing used immunoSEQ multiplex PCR; TCRdb keeps in-frame clones, though not all of them. Of 130,000 or so clones listed, roughly 84% are singletons. The sample comprised peripheral blood. Receptors were obtained from a woman aged 60 to 75 with acute or convalescent COVID-19.

This clone was counted only a few times. The V call is TRBV6-2 or TRBV6-3, the J call TRBJ1-2; TRBD1 is a possible D gene (6 bases). The CDR3 is made up of 16 amino acids. The V end was cut by 6 bases, the J end by 4 bases, with 21 bases between. Germline CDR1 and CDR2: MNHEY and SVGEGT. Here the CDR3 reads CASSETRGGLPYGYTF. CDR3 sequence (DNA): TGTGCCAGCAGCGAAACCCGCGGGGGGCTTCCCTATGGCTACACCTTC.

This clone was seen once. V usage is TRBV18 and J usage is TRBJ2-3; 10 positions agree with TRBD2. The V gene end was trimmed by 3 bases and the J gene end by 5 bases; junction bases not matched to a gene: 8. CDR3 size: 16 residues. From germline, CDR1 is KGHSH and CDR2 LQKENI. CDR3 in amino acids: CASSPLSGGAEDTQYF. CDR3 in DNA: TGTGCCAGCTCACCTCTGAGCGGGGGGGCCGAAGATACGCAGTATTTT.

The V and J genes are TRBV28 and TRBJ1-5; D is perhaps TRBD1 (6 bases). The CDR3 is made up of 13 amino acids. V was trimmed by 8 bases and J by 6 bases, leaving 14 bases between them. The germline CDR1 and CDR2 sequences are MDHEN and SYDVKM. Here the CDR3 reads CASVSRGGQPQHF. The CDR3 nucleotides are TGTGCCAGCGTCAGCCGAGGGGGTCAGCCCCAGCATTTT.

V gene TRBV6-5 combines with J gene TRBJ1-5; D is undetermined. The CDR3 sequence is 14 residues long. V was cut by 6 bases and J by 7 bases, with 16 bases left in between. Germline V lookup: CDR1 MNHEY, CDR2 SVGAGI. CDR3 bases: TGTGCCAGCAGCCGTGGGGAGGGCTCCCAGCCCCAGCATTTT. This codes for CASSRGEGSQPQHF.

The rearrangement joins TRBV5-1 to TRBJ1-2; D may be TRBD1 (5 bases). Deletions cut 3 bases from V and 6 bases from J, with 9 bases between. The V gene's germline CDR1 is SGHRS and CDR2 YFSETQ. The CDR3 spans 12 residues. CDR3 DNA sequence: TGCGCCAGCAGCTCAGGGATAGATGGCTACACCTTC. Protein: CASSSGIDGYTF. Drawing the rest from reference TRBV5-1 and TRBJ1-2, the complete variable domain is KAGVTQTPRYLIKTRGQQVTLSCSPISGHRSVSWYQQTPGQGLQFLFEYFSETQRNKGNFPGRFSGRQFSNSRSEMNVSTLELGDSALYLCASSSGIDGYTFGSGTRLTVV.

CDR3 nucleotides: TGTGCCAGCAGCCAAAGAGTCACTGAAGCTTTCTTT. Its protein is CASSQRVTEAFF. The genes are TRBV3-1 (or the pseudogene TRBV3-2) and TRBJ1-1; D is undetermined. The CDR3 consists of 12 residues. Germline-derived CDR1 and CDR2 are LGHDT and YNNKEL (reference sequence). Trimming removed 2 bases from V and 4 bases from J, with 5 bases in between.

The chain links TRBV29-1 to TRBJ1-2; 9 nucleotides match TRBD1. The CDR3 has 14 amino acids. Trimming cost V 6 bases and J 5 bases; bases outside gene matches: 10. Germline V lookup: CDR1 SQVTM, CDR2 ANQGSEA. The CDR3: CSVIPQGAGYGYTF. The CDR3 DNA is TGCAGCGTGATTCCACAGGGGGCAGGGTATGGCTACACCTTC.

This clone was counted once. The V and J genes are TRBV14 and TRBJ2-5; D is ambiguous. CDR3 length: 13 residues. Germline V lookup: CDR1 SGHDN, CDR2 FVKESK. Between the trimmed V and J ends, which lost 4 bases and 1 base, there was a span of 7 bases. CDR3 sequence reads: CASSRTVQETQYF. The DNA of the CDR3 is TGTGCCAGCAGCCGAACGGTCCAAGAGACCCAGTACTTC.

The chain combines TRBV11-2 with TRBJ1-2; the D gene is possibly TRBD1 (5 bases). V was cut by 5 bases and J by 7 bases, with 17 bases left in between. This CDR3 comprises 14 residues. The germline gives CDR1 SGHAT, CDR2 FQNNGV. DNA of the CDR3: TGTGCCAGCAGCAGAAGTGGGGGGTTGAGTGGCTACACCTTC. Translated: CASSRSGGLSGYTF.

This clone was observed at least ten times. V and J are TRBV4-1 and TRBJ2-7; tentative D call: TRBD1 (6 bases). The CDR3 sequence is 14 residues long. The ends were cut back, 1 base at V and 2 bases at J, with 9 bases in the middle. Germline loops: CDR1 MGHRA, CDR2 YSYEKL. In DNA, the CDR3 is TGCGCCAGCAGCCAAGGAAACAGGGCCTACGAGCAGTACTTC. Amino acid sequence: CASSQGNRAYEQYF.

The chain carries TRBV28 and TRBJ1-1; 7 nucleotides match TRBD1. The CDR3 has 16 residues. The trim removed 3 bases at V and 7 bases at J, leaving 14 bases unmatched. In germline, CDR1 is MDHEN, CDR2 SYDVKM. The CDR3 sequence is CASSFYRGTVALEAFF. The CDR3 nucleotides are TGTGCCAGCAGTTTCTACCGCGGGACAGTCGCCCTTGAAGCTTTCTTT.

This clone has more than one count but fewer than ten. The rearrangement uses TRBV7-9 and TRBJ2-7, with a possible D match to TRBD1 (6 bases). Germline CDR1 reads SEHNR; CDR2 reads FQNEAQ (reference sequence). CDR3 length: 15 residues. Trimming left V 4 bases short and J 4 bases short, with 17 bases between. The CDR3 region has the DNA TGTGCCAGCAGCTCGCGGACAGTGTCCGGATACGAGCAGTACTTC. It codes for CASSSRTVSGYEQYF.

The chain carries TRBV19 and TRBJ2-5; D unresolved. Trimming took 5 bases from V and 5 from J, leaving 9 bases between them. From germline, CDR1 is LNHDA and CDR2 SQIVND (reference sequence). The CDR3 is made up of 12 amino acids. In nucleotides, the CDR3 is TGTGCCAGTAGTGAGAAACGTGAGACCCAGTACTTC. It translates to CASSEKRETQYF.

The chain is built from TRBV3-1 (or the pseudogene TRBV3-2) and TRBJ2-7; TRBD2 might be the D (6 bases). Germline lookup yields CDR1 LGHDT and CDR2 YNNKEL (reference sequence). The CDR3 runs to 13 residues. The V end lost 2 bases, the J end lost 6 bases, and 11 bases lay between the germline ends. The CDR3 protein is CASSQPGATEQYF. Written as DNA, the CDR3 is TGTGCCAGCAGCCAACCGGGAGCTACCGAGCAGTACTTC.

The rearrangement joins TRBV19 to TRBJ1-5, with D unclear. The CDR3 spans 12 residues. Between the trimmed V and J ends, which lost 5 bases and 7 bases, there was a span of 9 bases. In germline, CDR1 is LNHDA, CDR2 SQIVND (reference sequence). CDR3 coding DNA: TGTGCCAGTAGTTCTCGCGCGCAGCCCCAGCATTTT. The encoded protein is CASSSRAQPQHF.

This rearrangement joins TRBV4-1 to TRBJ1-5; a possible D gene is TRBD1 (6 bases). The ends were cut back, 1 base at V and 4 bases at J, with 14 bases in the middle. Germline V gene data show CDR1 as MGHRA and CDR2 as YSYEKL. CDR3 length equals 16 residues. CDR3 coding DNA: TGCGCCAGCAGCCAAGGTCCGGGACAAAATAATCAGCCCCAGCATTTT. Protein sequence: CASSQGPGQNNQPQHF.